This T cell receptor (beta chain) was recovered during a study of T cell changes during pregnancy in multiple sclerosis (dated 2019 in TCRdb). Study-level background: In women with multiple sclerosis, the researchers looked at how the T cell repertoire shifted as pregnancy progressed.

In the case of this clone: It lacks a known antigen. Base-call qualities are not available, and no considerably larger clone is one nucleotide away. Different DNA sequences within this sample yield the same CDR3.

Receptor amplification or capture employed the immunoSEQ multiplex PCR assay. TCRdb carries this immuneACCESS record with in-frame sequences only. Its versions omit some clonotypes, under half of them owing to an unresolved V gene in the studies checked, with the rest unexplained. The sample contains more than 55,000 clones, roughly nine tenths of them found a single time. The ten largest clonotypes hold under 1.5% of the sample. The germline ends are 10 bases apart after V is trimmed by 1 base and J by 4 bases. The CDR3 covers 15 residues, taking in both the cysteine and the phenylalanine. Of all the DNA, just the CDR3 is kept, 45 bases in frame from base 1. Taken from the germline V gene, the CDR1 and CDR2 loops are SGHVS and FNYEAQ.

The specimen was peripheral blood, collected in the second trimester of pregnancy. The sequence is built from TRBV7-6 and TRBJ2-2, and possibly TRBD1, on 7 matching bases. The sequence was collected from a female donor with multiple sclerosis, enrolled in a pregnancy study. The CDR3 here reads CASSLGQGGTGELFF. The sequenced DNA is TGTGCCAGCAGCTTAGGACAGGGAGGCACCGGGGAGCTGTTTTTT.